Shown below are 23 T cell receptor beta chains from a single sample sequenced in a study of T cells after yellow fever vaccination (dated by TCRdb to between 2019 and 2020). In light of the paper, this sample's treatment or condition label describes: live attenuated yellow fever vaccine strain. The library was built by means of 5' RACE. Sequencer: Illumina HiSeq 2500. The public reads were reanalyzed by TCRdb: fastp trimming at Q25, MiXCR alignment, in-frame beta chains only. One record per CDR3 amino acid sequence lists the most common genes and DNA. This sample is represented by under 70,000 distinct CDR3 sequences; approximately 6.5% of them were singletons. The ten largest clones capture 30% to 40% of the sample. The sequencing used CD8+ T cells sorted from PBMCs, collected on the day of the first yellow fever vaccination. These receptors were taken from a young man who received the YFV17D yellow fever vaccine.

This clonotype was seen at least ten times. V gene TRBV5-5 combines with J gene TRBJ1-5; tentative D call: TRBD1 (5 bases). Germline loops: CDR1 SGHKS, CDR2 YYEKEE (reference sequence). Trimming took off 0 bases at V and 4 bases at J, with 8 bases between the two ends. The CDR3 is 14 residues long. The CDR3 nucleotides are TGTGCCAGCAGCTTGGGGGACCGGAATCAGCCCCAGCATTTT. It codes for CASSLGDRNQPQHF.

This chain connects TRBV6-2 or TRBV6-3 to TRBJ2-7, with 9 positions matching TRBD2. CDR1 is MNHEY, CDR2 SVGEGT, per germline. Trimming cost V 2 bases and J 0 bases; bases outside gene matches: 2. The CDR3 runs to 15 residues. CDR3 residues: CASSYPSGASYEQYF. CDR3 coding DNA: TGTGCCAGCAGTTACCCTAGCGGGGCCTCCTACGAGCAGTACTTC.

This clonotype has a count of ten or more. The J gene is TRBJ1-2, the V gene TRBV6-2 or TRBV6-3, with a possible D match to TRBD1 (6 bases). This CDR3 has 16 amino acids. The germline V gene has CDR1 MNHEY and CDR2 SVGEGT. V was pared by 6 bases and J by 4 bases, with 21 bases between. The CDR3 DNA follows: TGTGCCAGCAGCCAAGACGGGACAACGGGCTTCTATGGCTACACCTTC. It encodes CASSQDGTTGFYGYTF.

This clonotype was seen repeatedly, ten times or more. The gene calls are TRBV15 and TRBJ2-1; the D call may be TRBD1 or TRBD2 (5 bases each). V shed 5 bases and J shed 8 bases, with 16 bases lying between them. Germline V CDR1 and CDR2: LNHNV, YYDKDF (reference sequence). The CDR3 extends over 14 amino acids. This CDR3 reads CATSGDEIFHEQFF. CDR3 DNA sequence: TGTGCCACCAGCGGGGACGAGATTTTCCATGAGCAGTTCTTC.

In this sample, this clonotype turned up many times. This sequence joins TRBV7-6 and TRBJ2-7; TRBD2 is a possible D gene (6 bases). Germline V gene lookup returns CDR1 SGHVS and CDR2 FNYEAQ. The CDR3 loop spans 16 amino acids. V lost 1 base, J lost 6 bases, and 19 bases lay in between. The CDR3 DNA reads TGTGCCAGCAGCTTAGACTTTAGCGGCCAAAGGTCCGAGCAGTACTTC. Its translation is CASSLDFSGQRSEQYF. The variable domain in full, with the rest retrieved from reference TRBV7-6 and TRBJ2-7, is GAGVSQSPRYKVTKRGQDVALRCDPISGHVSLYWYRQALGQGPEFLTYFNYEAQQDKSGLPNDRFSAERPEGSISTLTIQRTEQRDSAMYRCASSLDFSGQRSEQYFGPGTRLTVT.

This clonotype was counted only a few times. The genes are TRBV5-6 and TRBJ2-1; 9 bases line up with TRBD1. After removal of 0 bases from V and 9 bases from J, the junction contained 1 base not matched to a gene. The CDR3 has 13 amino acids. In germline, CDR1 is SGHDT, CDR2 YYEEEE. CDR3 in DNA: TGTGCCAGCAGCTTGGGGACAGGGGTTGAGCAGTTCTTC. This translates into CASSLGTGVEQFF.

This clonotype was found many times. This chain uses TRBV7-9 with TRBJ2-2; 7 bases align to TRBD2. Germline CDR1 and CDR2: SEHNR and FQNEAQ (reference sequence). The V segment lost 5 bases and the J segment 6 bases; nucleotides outside the gene matches: 6. The CDR3 runs 14 residues. The CDR3 spells CASSHRGGAGELFF. The CDR3 DNA reads as TGTGCCAGCAGCCACCGGGGAGGGGCCGGGGAGCTGTTTTTT.

Ten or more counts support this clonotype. The J gene is TRBJ2-7, the V gene TRBV5-5; 7 bases line up with TRBD1. Per the germline V gene, CDR1 is SGHKS and CDR2 is YYEKEE (reference sequence). The CDR3 totals 13 residues. Trimming took 3 bases from V and 10 from J; bases not matched to a gene: 10. CDR3 in amino acids: CASSSVTRQGQYF. CDR3 bases: TGTGCCAGCAGCTCCGTGACACGACAGGGCCAGTACTTC.

The gene calls are TRBV10-3 and TRBJ1-2; D is undetermined. The CDR3 consists of 12 residues. Trimming shortened V by 2 bases and J by 2 bases, and 3 bases separated the two germline ends. The germline V gene encodes CDR1 ENHRY and CDR2 SYGVKD. CDR3 loop: CAISEENYGYTF. The CDR3 DNA follows: TGTGCCATCAGTGAGGAAAACTATGGCTACACCTTC.

This clonotype was observed many times. The J gene is TRBJ2-3, the V gene TRBV4-1; D is uncertain. CDR3 length: 13 residues. Trimming left V 0 bases short and J 6 bases short, with 7 bases between. Germline CDR1 reads MGHRA; CDR2 reads YSYEKL. CDR3 in DNA: TGCGCCAGCAGCCAAGATCGACCGGATACGCAGTATTTT. Translated, it gives CASSQDRPDTQYF.

This clonotype was counted at least ten times. V is TRBV12-3 or TRBV12-4 and J is TRBJ1-1, with D possibly being TRBD1 (5 bases). This CDR3 spans 14 amino acids. V was shortened by 4 bases and J by 2 bases, with 11 bases between the two germline ends. CDR3 bases: TGTGCCAGCAGTTCCTCGGACACCAACACTGAAGCTTTCTTT. It translates to CASSSSDTNTEAFF.

In DNA form, the CDR3 reads TGTGCCAGCAGCGAAGCAAAGACAGGCCCGAATTCACCCCTCCACTTT. Translated: CASSEAKTGPNSPLHF. The rearrangement joins TRBV9 to TRBJ1-6, with a weak D call TRBD1 (6 bases). CDR1 and CDR2 (germline): SGDLS, YYNGEE. The CDR3 totals 16 residues. V was pared by 3 bases and J by 7 bases, with 17 bases between.

This clonotype was observed at least ten times. The chain couples TRBV11-2 to TRBJ2-3, with TRBD1 as a possible D gene (5 bases). The CDR3 extends over 15 amino acids. The germline CDR1 and CDR2 sequences are SGHAT and FQNNGV. V shed 5 bases and J shed 4 bases, with 16 bases lying between them. The chain's CDR3 is CASSLTQGPADTQYF. DNA of the CDR3: TGTGCCAGCAGCCTAACGCAGGGTCCCGCAGATACGCAGTATTTT.

This clonotype was seen many times. The chain recombines TRBV27 with TRBJ2-1; 7 positions match TRBD2. This CDR3 comprises 16 residues. Germline V CDR1 and CDR2: MNHEY, SMNVEV (reference sequence). V lost 8 bases, J lost 1 base, and 11 bases stayed unmatched. CDR3 protein: CASRTGAGRSYNEQFF. The CDR3 nucleotides read TGTGCCAGCCGGACGGGAGCGGGGCGTTCCTACAATGAGCAGTTCTTC.

This clonotype showed up many times. This chain links TRBV7-9 with TRBJ1-6; 10 bases match TRBD1. V trimming: 2 bases; J trimming: 0 bases; junction bases outside the gene matches: 7. The CDR3 contains 19 residues. Germline V CDR1 and CDR2: SEHNR, FQNEAQ (reference sequence). CDR3 in amino acids: CASSLPRQGAGSYNSPLHF. The CDR3 DNA reads TGTGCCAGCAGCTTACCCCGACAGGGGGCTGGCTCCTATAATTCACCCCTCCACTTT.

This clonotype appeared many times. V usage is TRBV20-1 and J usage is TRBJ1-5, with TRBD1 matching 7 bases. The junction had 8 bases not matched to a gene; V was cut back by 1 base and J by 5 bases. The CDR3 contains 15 residues. The germline V gene has CDR1 DFQATT and CDR2 SNEGSKA (reference sequence). The CDR3, as DNA: TGCAGTGCTAGAGTTAACAGGGGTGGGGATCAGCCCCAGCATTTT. Translation gives CSARVNRGGDQPQHF.

This clonotype showed up just a few times. The chain recombines TRBV5-6 with TRBJ1-4; D might be TRBD1 (6 bases). The CDR3 is 14 residues long. Germline assignment: CDR1 SGHDT and CDR2 YYEEEE. V lost 4 bases to trimming and J lost 7 bases, with 14 bases between them. This chain's CDR3 is CASSQSQGFEKLFF. For the CDR3, the DNA is TGTGCCAGCAGCCAATCACAGGGATTTGAAAAACTGTTTTTT.

The rearrangement links TRBV6-5 to TRBJ1-2; D is uncertain. The V end was cut by 4 bases, the J end by 8 bases, with 11 bases between. CDR1 and CDR2 (germline): MNHEY, SVGAGI. The CDR3 is 12 amino acids. The DNA for the CDR3 is TGTGCCAGCAGTTCGGCGGGGTTCGGCTACACCTTC. This encodes CASSSAGFGYTF.

This clonotype was seen at least ten times. This chain uses TRBV10-3 with TRBJ1-5, with TRBD1 identical over 10 bases. Germline assignment: CDR1 ENHRY and CDR2 SYGVKD. Germline trimming cut 8 bases from V and 4 bases from J; bases unmatched to any gene: 2. The CDR3 has 13 residues. This CDR3 is CAIGTGDNQPQHF. CDR3 DNA sequence: TGTGCCATCGGGACAGGGGATAATCAGCCCCAGCATTTT.

This clonotype was counted a few times. This sequence joins TRBV5-4 and TRBJ2-6, with D unclear. The CDR3 length is 14 residues. V dropped 2 bases and J dropped 2 bases, with 5 bases sitting between them. From germline, CDR1 is SGHNT and CDR2 YYREEE (reference sequence). CDR3 sequence: CASSFGPGANVLTF. The CDR3 DNA reads as TGTGCCAGCAGCTTTGGCCCTGGGGCCAACGTCCTGACTTTC.

This clonotype was detected many times. The CDR3 reads CASSERGGLTYTGELFF. The CDR3 coding sequence is TGCGCCAGCAGCGAGCGGGGGGGCCTCACTTACACCGGGGAGCTGTTTTTT. The chain joins TRBV5-1 to TRBJ2-2; 10 nucleotides align to TRBD2. Looked up from germline, CDR1 is SGHRS and CDR2 is YFSETQ. Trimming took 4 bases from V and 3 from J; bases not matched to a gene: 9. This CDR3 is 17 amino acids long.

This chain joins TRBV6-2 or TRBV6-3 and TRBJ2-3; no reliable D call. This CDR3 contains 15 residues. Germline assignment: CDR1 MNHEY and CDR2 SVGEGT. V lost 7 bases and J lost 4, with 18 bases in between. The CDR3 nucleotides are TGTGCCAGCACCTTCGTTGGATCGTTGGCAGATACGCAGTATTTT. Amino acid sequence: CASTFVGSLADTQYF.

V usage is TRBV7-2 and J usage is TRBJ2-3; the D call may be TRBD1 or TRBD2 (6 bases each). V lost 7 bases, J lost 2 bases, and 16 bases lay in between. The CDR3 totals 15 residues. From germline, CDR1 is SGHTA and CDR2 FQGNSA. The CDR3 region is CASTPPGASTDTQYF. CDR3 bases: TGTGCCAGCACCCCCCCGGGGGCCTCCACAGATACGCAGTATTTT.